The clone carrying this T cell receptor beta chain was counted at least ten times. Its cognate antigen is unknown. The sample belongs to a study of T-cell memory formation after mild COVID-19. Study-wide findings and caveats: Balance between CD4 and CD8 was seen in clones contracting day 15 to 85, and a CD4+ lean was seen in later expanders.

One entry per CDR3 protein results from TCRdb running MiXCR on the 5' RACE reads. This sample has about 140,000 distinct CDR3 sequences; more than 13% occur once, and the top ten carry under 30%. The sequenced sample consisted of PBMCs or a T cell subset sorted from them (not recorded which). The receptor was isolated from an adult woman who had mild COVID-19 (a few samples of this study predate the infection). Cell type and time point are not known.

CDR3 in amino acids: CASSSTGTAYGYTF. The DNA for the CDR3 is TGTGCCAGCAGTTCGACCGGGACCGCCTATGGCTACACCTTC. V is TRBV12-3 or TRBV12-4 and J is TRBJ1-2; perhaps TRBD1 as D (5 bases). Trimming took off 4 bases at V and 4 bases at J, with 13 bases between the two ends. This CDR3 is built from 14 residues.